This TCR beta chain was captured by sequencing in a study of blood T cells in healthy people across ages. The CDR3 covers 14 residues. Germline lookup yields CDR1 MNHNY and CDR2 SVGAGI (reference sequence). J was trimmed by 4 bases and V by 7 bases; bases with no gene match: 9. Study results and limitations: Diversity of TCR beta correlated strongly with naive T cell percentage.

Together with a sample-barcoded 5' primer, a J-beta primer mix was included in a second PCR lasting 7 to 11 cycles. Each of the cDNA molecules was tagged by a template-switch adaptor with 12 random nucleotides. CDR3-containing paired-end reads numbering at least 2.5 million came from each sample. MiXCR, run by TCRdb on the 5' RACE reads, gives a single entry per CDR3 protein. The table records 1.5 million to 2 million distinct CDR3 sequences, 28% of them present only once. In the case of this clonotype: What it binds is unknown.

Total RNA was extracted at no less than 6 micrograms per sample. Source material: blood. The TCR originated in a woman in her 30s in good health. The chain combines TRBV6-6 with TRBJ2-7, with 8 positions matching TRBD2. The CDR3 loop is CASNHTGTSYEQYF. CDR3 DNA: TGTGCCAGCAACCACACCGGGACTAGTTACGAGCAGTACTTC.